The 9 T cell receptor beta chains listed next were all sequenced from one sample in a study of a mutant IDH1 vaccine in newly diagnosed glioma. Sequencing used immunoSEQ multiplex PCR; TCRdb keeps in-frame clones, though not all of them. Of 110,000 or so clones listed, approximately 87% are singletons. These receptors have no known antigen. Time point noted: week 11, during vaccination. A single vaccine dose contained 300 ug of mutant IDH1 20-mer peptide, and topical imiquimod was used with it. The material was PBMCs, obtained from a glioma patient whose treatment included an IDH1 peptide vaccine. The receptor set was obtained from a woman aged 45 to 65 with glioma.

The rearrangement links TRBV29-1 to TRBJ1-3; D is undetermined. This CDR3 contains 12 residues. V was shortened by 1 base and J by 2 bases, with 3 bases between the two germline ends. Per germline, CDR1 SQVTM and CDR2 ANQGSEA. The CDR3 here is CSVEGTGNTIYF. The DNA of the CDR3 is TGCAGCGTTGAAGGGACTGGAAACACCATATATTTT.

The CDR3 region is CASSEVGTITDTQYF. For the CDR3, the DNA is TGTGCCAGCAGTGAAGTGGGGACTATCACAGATACGCAGTATTTT. The V call is TRBV2, the J call TRBJ2-3; TRBD2 aligns across 7 bases. CDR3 length: 15 residues. Per germline, CDR1 SNHLY and CDR2 FYNNEI. The V gene end was trimmed by 1 base and the J gene end by 2 bases; junction bases not matched to a gene: 3.

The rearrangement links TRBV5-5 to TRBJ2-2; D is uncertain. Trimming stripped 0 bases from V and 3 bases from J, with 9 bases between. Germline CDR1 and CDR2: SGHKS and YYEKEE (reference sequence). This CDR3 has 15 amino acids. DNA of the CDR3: TGTGCCAGCAGCTTGGGACCTACGCACACCGGGGAGCTGTTTTTT. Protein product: CASSLGPTHTGELFF.

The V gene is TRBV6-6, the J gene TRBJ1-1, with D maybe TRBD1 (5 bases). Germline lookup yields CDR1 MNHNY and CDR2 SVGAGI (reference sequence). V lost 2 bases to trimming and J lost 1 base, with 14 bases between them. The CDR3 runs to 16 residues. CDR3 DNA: TGTGCCAGCAGTTACAATCGGGGCGCAGGGAACACTGAAGCTTTCTTT. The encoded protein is CASSYNRGAGNTEAFF.

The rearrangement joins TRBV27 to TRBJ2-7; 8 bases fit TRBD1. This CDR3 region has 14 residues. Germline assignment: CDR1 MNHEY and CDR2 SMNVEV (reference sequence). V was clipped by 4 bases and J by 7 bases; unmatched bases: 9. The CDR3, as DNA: TGTGCCAGCAGTTCCTACCAGGGGGCGCTTGAGCAGTACTTC. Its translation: CASSSYQGALEQYF.

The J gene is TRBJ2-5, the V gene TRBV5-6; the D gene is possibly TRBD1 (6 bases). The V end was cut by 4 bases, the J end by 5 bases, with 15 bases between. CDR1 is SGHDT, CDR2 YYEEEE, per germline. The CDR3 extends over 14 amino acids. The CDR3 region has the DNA TGTGCCAGCAGCGAAAGTAGGGGGTCGGAGACCCAGTACTTC. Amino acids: CASSESRGSETQYF.

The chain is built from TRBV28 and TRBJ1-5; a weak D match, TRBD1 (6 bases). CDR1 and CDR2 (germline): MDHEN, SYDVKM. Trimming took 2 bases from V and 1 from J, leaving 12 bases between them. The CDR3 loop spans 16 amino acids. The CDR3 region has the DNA TGTGCCAGCAGTTTACTAGACCAGGGGAGCAATCAGCCCCAGCATTTT. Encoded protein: CASSLLDQGSNQPQHF.

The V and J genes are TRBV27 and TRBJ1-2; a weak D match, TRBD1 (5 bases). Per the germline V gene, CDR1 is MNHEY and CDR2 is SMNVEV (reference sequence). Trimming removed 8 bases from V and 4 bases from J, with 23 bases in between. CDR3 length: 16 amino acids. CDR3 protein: CASFGLTGPVGYGYTF. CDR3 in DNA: TGTGCCAGCTTTGGCCTCACAGGACCCGTTGGCTATGGCTACACCTTC.

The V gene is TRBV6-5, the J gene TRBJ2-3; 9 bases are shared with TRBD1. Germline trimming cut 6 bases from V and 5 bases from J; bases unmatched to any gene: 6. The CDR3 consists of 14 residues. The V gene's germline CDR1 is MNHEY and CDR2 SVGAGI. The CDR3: CASSVPGQGDTQYF. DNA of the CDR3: TGTGCCAGCAGCGTCCCGGGACAGGGAGATACGCAGTATTTT.